There are a few counts of the clone carrying this T cell receptor (beta chain). What it recognizes is unknown. This entry belongs to a study of yellow fever vaccine responses in identical twins. Study findings and constraints: After vaccination, twins' T cell response reportedly seemed partly convergent, partly personalized.

MiXCR, applied by TCRdb to the RT-PCR reads, yields one record per CDR3 protein. The repertoire includes some 2,100 distinct CDR3 sequences, 32% of them detected once, and less than 7% sits in the top ten. Between the trimmed V and J ends, which lost 2 bases and 4 bases, there was a span of 17 bases. Looked up from germline, CDR1 is SGHAT and CDR2 is FQDESV (reference sequence). CDR3 length: 16 amino acids. The receptor's source is a woman aged 18-29 years who received the yellow fever vaccine. The gene calls are TRBV11-1 and TRBJ2-5; D possibly corresponds to TRBD2 (5 bases). The starting material was T cells from blood (PBMCs), unsorted or a sorted subset (not recorded which), obtained before or after yellow fever vaccination (not recorded which). The chain's CDR3 is CASSLFGMTTGETQYF. The CDR3 DNA sequence: TGTGCCAGCAGCTTATTCGGGATGACGACTGGAGAGACCCAGTACTTC.